This T cell receptor beta chain was captured by sequencing in a study of blood T cell repertoires in COVID-19. V lost 1 base, J lost 7 bases, and 10 bases lay in between. In germline, CDR1 is KGHDR, CDR2 SFDVKD. The CDR3 is 13 amino acids. The table came from immunoSEQ multiplex PCR; TCRdb's copy has only in-frame clones and leaves some out. The table lists more than 65,000 clones, around 88% of them singletons. The specimen was peripheral blood. The clonotype originates from a man in his fifties or sixties with acute or convalescent COVID-19. The chain carries TRBV24-1 and TRBJ2-7; the D is unclear. The CDR3 DNA sequence: TGTGCCACCAGTGATTTTTCGGGTGGGGAGCAGTACTTC. Translation gives CATSDFSGGEQYF.